These 20 T cell receptor beta chains share one sample of origin, sequenced in a study of naive and memory T cell subsets. Two oligonucleotides, mixed equimolar, formed the beta constant-region primer covering TRBC1 and TRBC2. Ligated cDNA was amplified by four rounds of PCR with nested alpha and beta constant-region primers and SP2. Each CDR3 protein is one row after TCRdb ran MiXCR on the UMI-ligation and nested PCR reads. The top ten hold less than 1.5% of the sample, which has tens of thousands of distinct CDR3 sequences, about 10% seen once. Material: naive CD8+ T cells from blood. The source is a human donor in good health.

There are a few counts of this clonotype. This rearrangement joins TRBV7-8 to TRBJ2-2; D unresolved. V gave up 5 bases and J gave up 0 bases, with 10 bases separating them. Germline V gives CDR1 SGHVS, CDR2 FQNEAQ. The CDR3 covers 15 residues. CDR3 protein: CASSPVKSNTGELFF. The CDR3 bases are TGTGCCAGCAGCCCAGTCAAGTCGAACACCGGGGAGCTGTTTTTT. Using reference TRBV7-8 and TRBJ2-2 for the parts outside the CDR3, the full variable domain is GAGVSQSPRYKVAKRGQDVALRCDPISGHVSLFWYQQALGQGPEFLTYFQNEAQLDKSGLPSDRFFAERPEGSVSTLKIQRTQQEDSAVYLCASSPVKSNTGELFFGEGSRLTVL.

CDR3 residues: CASSEPGWGNTIYF. In nucleotides, the CDR3 is TGTGCCAGCAGTGAACCCGGCTGGGGAAACACCATATATTTT. The gene calls are TRBV25-1 and TRBJ1-3; no definite D call. Trimming took off 2 bases at V and 4 bases at J, with 9 bases between the two ends. Germline-derived CDR1 and CDR2 are MGHDK and SYGVNS. The CDR3 spans 14 residues.

This clonotype has just a few counts. This chain connects TRBV27 to TRBJ2-7, with TRBD1 matching over 8 bases. Germline-derived CDR1 and CDR2 are MNHEY and SMNVEV (reference sequence). CDR3 length equals 15 residues. V trimming: 6 bases; J trimming: 0 bases; junction bases outside the gene matches: 7. This CDR3 is CASRTDRGYSYEQYF. Written as DNA, the CDR3 is TGTGCCAGCAGAACCGACAGGGGCTACTCCTACGAGCAGTACTTC.

The chain has TRBV24-1 and TRBJ2-1; 14 nucleotides match TRBD2. CDR3 length: 16 amino acids. In germline, CDR1 is KGHDR, CDR2 SFDVKD. The V segment lost 4 bases and the J segment 7 bases; nucleotides outside the gene matches: 5. CDR3 region: CATSDGGTSGSNEQFF. The CDR3 coding sequence is TGTGCCACCAGTGACGGCGGGACTAGCGGGAGTAATGAGCAGTTCTTC.

This clonotype was counted at least ten times. This chain uses TRBV20-1 with TRBJ2-1; possibly TRBD1 for D (6 bases). The ends were cut back, 3 bases at V and 4 bases at J, with 22 bases in the middle. CDR3 length equals 17 residues. The germline CDR1 and CDR2 sequences are DFQATT and SNEGSKA (reference sequence). CDR3 nucleotides: TGCAGTGCTAGGGACAGCCTATCCAGAGGTATTTACAATGAGCAGTTCTTC. It is translated as CSARDSLSRGIYNEQFF.

This clonotype was detected only a few times. The CDR3 is CSAMLLGQGGEQFF. For the CDR3, the DNA is TGCAGTGCTATGCTCCTAGGACAGGGCGGCGAGCAGTTCTTC. The chain joins TRBV20-1 to TRBJ2-1; 8 bases line up with TRBD1. From germline, CDR1 is DFQATT and CDR2 SNEGSKA (reference sequence). J gave up 10 bases and V 4 bases, and 12 bases lay outside the gene matches. CDR3 size: 14 residues.

The chain has TRBV2 and TRBJ2-7; D is perhaps TRBD2 (7 bases). The CDR3 sequence is 14 residues long. V gave up 6 bases and J gave up 3 bases, with 15 bases separating them. The V gene's germline CDR1 is SNHLY and CDR2 FYNNEI. CDR3 DNA: TGTGCCAGCAGGGGGGCTAGCGGAGTCTACGAGCAGTACTTC. This sequence encodes CASRGASGVYEQYF.

This clonotype was recorded many times. The gene calls are TRBV5-6 and TRBJ2-7, with a possible D match to TRBD2 (5 bases). V was clipped by 0 bases and J by 0 bases, with 10 bases between them. The CDR3 covers 15 residues. Per germline, CDR1 SGHDT and CDR2 YYEEEE. The CDR3, as DNA: TGTGCCAGCAGCTTGGGAGCGGTGAGCTCCTACGAGCAGTACTTC. Translated, it gives CASSLGAVSSYEQYF.

This clonotype has just a few counts. The V call is TRBV10-2, the J call TRBJ1-1; D is uncertain. Germline V CDR1 and CDR2: WSHSY, SAAADI. The CDR3 spans 14 residues. The V gene lost 2 bases and the J gene lost 0 bases, with 7 bases spanning the gap. The chain's CDR3 is CASSESRMNTEAFF. Here the CDR3 DNA reads TGCGCCAGCAGTGAGAGTCGTATGAACACTGAAGCTTTCTTT.

This clonotype was counted between two and nine times. This chain links TRBV20-1 with TRBJ2-1; D is perhaps TRBD2 (6 bases). This CDR3 spans 15 amino acids. Germline lookup yields CDR1 DFQATT and CDR2 SNEGSKA (reference sequence). V was shortened by 6 bases and J by 4 bases, with 19 bases between the two germline ends. The CDR3 sequence: CSATEYRDFYNEQFF. For the CDR3, the DNA is TGCAGTGCAACAGAATACCGGGACTTTTACAATGAGCAGTTCTTC.

This clonotype turned up a few times. The CDR3 here is CASSQRLAGEAAVSDEQFF. The CDR3 DNA is TGCGCCAGCAGCCAAAGACTAGCGGGAGAAGCGGCGGTTAGTGATGAGCAGTTCTTC. The J gene is TRBJ2-1, the V gene TRBV4-3; 12 bases align to TRBD2. The germline V gene encodes CDR1 LGHNA and CDR2 YSLEER. The CDR3 consists of 19 residues. The J segment lost 8 bases and the V segment lost 2 bases, leaving 16 bases of the junction unmatched.

About this clonotype: The CDR3 end shows no conserved phenylalanine or tryptophan, and so a read error is likely. This chain uses TRBV7-9 with TRBJ2-1; D is unresolved. The CDR3 consists of 12 residues. Germline CDR1 SEHNR, CDR2 FQNEAQ (reference sequence). CDR3 sequence: CASSLVYDEQFS. The CDR3 coding sequence is TGTGCCAGCAGCTTAGTCTACGATGAGCAGTTCTCC.

This clonotype was detected only a few times. The gene calls are TRBV2 and TRBJ1-5; D is undetermined. Trimming took 7 bases from V and 3 from J, leaving 7 bases between them. From germline, CDR1 is SNHLY and CDR2 FYNNEI. CDR3 length: 12 residues. The CDR3 DNA is TGTGCCAGCAACCGGGTCAATCAGCCCCAGCATTTT. It translates to CASNRVNQPQHF.

This clonotype was recorded at least ten times. This chain connects TRBV29-1 to TRBJ2-3; 8 nucleotides match TRBD1. Germline trimming cut 4 bases from V and 3 bases from J; bases unmatched to any gene: 15. Per the germline V gene, CDR1 is SQVTM and CDR2 is ANQGSEA. The CDR3 contains 17 residues. The CDR3 sequence is CSVAGDRNRWETDTQYF. The CDR3 nucleotides read TGCAGCGTTGCTGGGGACAGGAACCGTTGGGAGACAGATACGCAGTATTTT.

This clonotype was recorded at least ten times. This chain links TRBV29-1 with TRBJ2-7; D may be TRBD1 (7 bases). This CDR3 contains 18 residues. The germline gives CDR1 SQVTM, CDR2 ANQGSEA. V dropped 0 bases and J dropped 1 base, with 22 bases sitting between them. The CDR3 sequence: CSVEERGSGAGGSYEQYF. The DNA of the CDR3 is TGCAGCGTTGAAGAACGGGGATCGGGGGCAGGGGGGTCCTACGAGCAGTACTTC.

This clonotype was counted only a few times. The rearrangement uses TRBV29-1 and TRBJ2-2; D gene unclear. Deletions cut 7 bases from V and 0 bases from J, with 9 bases between. Looked up from germline, CDR1 is SQVTM and CDR2 is ANQGSEA. The length of the CDR3 is 13 residues. CDR3 DNA: TGCAGCGCCGGACCGACGAACACCGGGGAGCTGTTTTTT. Translating it yields CSAGPTNTGELFF.

There are many counts of this clonotype. The gene calls are TRBV11-3 and TRBJ2-1; possibly TRBD1 for D (6 bases). The CDR3 covers 15 residues. CDR1 is SGHNT and CDR2 is YENEEA in the germline V gene. Between the trimmed V and J ends, which lost 1 base and 6 bases, there was a span of 13 bases. This chain's CDR3 is CASSLVQGPSNEQFF. The CDR3 DNA follows: TGTGCCAGCAGCTTAGTACAGGGCCCTAGCAATGAGCAGTTCTTC.

The table lists this clonotype with many counts. The chain joins TRBV10-3 to TRBJ2-2; the D gene is possibly TRBD2 (5 bases). The V end was cut by 2 bases, the J end by 9 bases, with 10 bases between. This CDR3 has 13 amino acids. Germline V gene lookup returns CDR1 ENHRY and CDR2 SYGVKD. The CDR3 DNA reads TGTGCCATCAGTGAGCCTGGAGGCAGGGAGCTGTTTTTT. Translation gives CAISEPGGRELFF.

This clonotype was detected only a few times. The gene calls are TRBV5-1 and TRBJ2-5; TRBD1 might be the D (5 bases). The CDR3 extends over 14 amino acids. In germline, CDR1 is SGHRS, CDR2 YFSETQ. The chain's CDR3 is CAPRSGHNQETQYF. In DNA form, the CDR3 reads TGCGCTCCAAGATCCGGACACAATCAGGAGACCCAGTACTTC.

The rearrangement joins TRBV27 to TRBJ2-7; the match to TRBD1 covers 7 bases. V shed 8 bases, J shed 7 bases, and the junction held 11 bases outside the gene matches. The CDR3 runs 13 residues. Germline V gene lookup returns CDR1 MNHEY and CDR2 SMNVEV (reference sequence). The CDR3 is CASSRGPMGEQYF. CDR3 DNA: TGTGCCAGCTCGAGGGGGCCAATGGGGGAGCAGTACTTC.